These 31 T cell receptor beta chains were all obtained from the same sample, sequenced in a study of shared clonotypes between healthy human individuals. Some clones are missing from TCRdb's copy, which holds only in-frame ones; the method was immunoSEQ multiplex PCR. The sample holds about 680,000 clones, just over 90% seen once. The naive CD8 subset, CD45RO-negative cells positively selected for CCR7, excluded terminally differentiated effector memory CD45RA+ cells. Sequencing was performed on naive CD8+ T cells sorted from blood. These receptors were obtained from a man aged 30-40 years in good health.

V and J are TRBV28 and TRBJ2-3, with 9 bases fitting TRBD2. The CDR3 contains 15 residues. In germline, CDR1 is MDHEN, CDR2 SYDVKM. The V gene end was trimmed by 6 bases and the J gene end by 7 bases; junction bases not matched to a gene: 11. The CDR3 is CASSSSGSNLNTQYF. The CDR3 DNA reads as TGTGCCAGCAGCAGTAGCGGGAGTAACTTGAATACGCAGTATTTT.

This chain uses TRBV27 with TRBJ2-3; no clear D. CDR1 is MNHEY and CDR2 is SMNVEV in the germline V gene (reference sequence). Trimming pared 3 bases from V and 1 base from J, leaving 11 bases between. The CDR3 spans 15 residues. The CDR3 nucleotides read TGTGCCAGCAGTTTTTCGCTTTCGGGCACAGATACGCAGTATTTT. Protein sequence: CASSFSLSGTDTQYF.

The J gene is TRBJ1-1, the V gene TRBV11-2, with 10 nucleotides matching TRBD1. The V gene end was trimmed by 5 bases and the J gene end by 6 bases; junction bases not matched to a gene: 3. CDR3 length: 13 residues. Germline V gene lookup returns CDR1 SGHAT and CDR2 FQNNGV. In DNA form, the CDR3 reads TGTGCCAGCAGCCTGGACAGGGGGGCTGAAGCTTTCTTT. Its translation: CASSLDRGAEAFF.

This chain links TRBV9 with TRBJ2-1; 7 positions agree with TRBD1. V shed 5 bases, J shed 3 bases, and the junction held 8 bases outside the gene matches. The CDR3 spans 15 residues. Germline CDR1 is SGDLS and CDR2 is YYNGEE. The CDR3 coding sequence is TGTGCCAGCAGTGACTCCGGGACAGACTACAATGAGCAGTTCTTC. Its translation is CASSDSGTDYNEQFF.

The V and J genes are TRBV14 and TRBJ2-3; weak D call: TRBD2 (6 bases). Trimming pared 2 bases from V and 2 bases from J, leaving 17 bases between. The CDR3 length is 17 residues. Germline V gene sequence: CDR1 SGHDN, CDR2 FVKESK. The chain's CDR3 is CASSQTKWGLTTDTQYF. The DNA of the CDR3 is TGTGCCAGCAGCCAAACAAAATGGGGACTCACCACAGATACGCAGTATTTT.

A word on this clone: Other DNA variants within this sample encode the same CDR3. The V call is TRBV27, the J call TRBJ2-7; D uncertain. CDR3 length: 13 amino acids. CDR1 is MNHEY, CDR2 SMNVEV, per germline (reference sequence). V lost 2 bases, J lost 2 bases, and 7 bases lay in between. The CDR3 reads CASSLRATYEQYF. Here the CDR3 DNA reads TGTGCCAGCAGTTTACGGGCGACCTACGAGCAGTACTTC.

CDR3 region: CAWSVGYGYTF. The CDR3 nucleotides are TGTGCCTGGAGTGTGGGGTATGGCTACACCTTC. This rearrangement joins TRBV30 to TRBJ1-2; D is unresolved. The CDR3 consists of 11 residues. V lost 0 bases to trimming and J lost 5 bases, with 4 bases between them. Looked up from germline, CDR1 is GTSNPN and CDR2 is SVGIG (reference sequence).

This chain uses TRBV28 with TRBJ2-1; D is possibly TRBD1 (5 bases). Trimming removed 6 bases from V and 0 bases from J, with 18 bases in between. CDR1 is MDHEN and CDR2 is SYDVKM in the germline V gene. CDR3 length: 17 amino acids. CDR3 DNA: TGTGCCAGCAGCGTAACGCCACAGGAGAGCTCCTACAATGAGCAGTTCTTC. Protein product: CASSVTPQESSYNEQFF.

The chain joins TRBV7-9 to TRBJ2-2; 7 bases map to TRBD1. The CDR3 is made up of 17 amino acids. V dropped 5 bases and J dropped 0; count of bases not matched to a gene: 9. Germline-derived CDR1 and CDR2 are SEHNR and FQNEAQ (reference sequence). CDR3 bases: TGTGCCAGCAGCCGGCAAAGGACAGGTTCGAACACCGGGGAGCTGTTTTTT. Its protein is CASSRQRTGSNTGELFF.

The chain uses TRBV13 and TRBJ2-3; D ambiguous. V lost 5 bases and J 0 bases, leaving 6 bases between the germline ends. Germline lookup yields CDR1 PRHDT and CDR2 FYEKMQ (reference sequence). CDR3 length equals 13 residues. This CDR3 reads CASSLTSTDTQYF. CDR3 in DNA: TGTGCCAGCAGCCTCACTAGCACAGATACGCAGTATTTT.

The chain links TRBV4-3 to TRBJ1-6; a weak D match, TRBD1 (5 bases). V was cut by 1 base and J by 7 bases, with 14 bases left in between. The CDR3 has 16 amino acids. The germline CDR1 and CDR2 sequences are LGHNA and YSLEER. The CDR3 protein is CASSQGDRAANSPLHF. In nucleotides, the CDR3 is TGCGCCAGCAGCCAAGGAGACAGAGCTGCGAATTCACCCCTCCACTTT.

The gene calls are TRBV2 and TRBJ2-7, with 12 nucleotides matching TRBD2. This CDR3 spans 17 amino acids. The V gene end was trimmed by 3 bases and the J gene end by 3 bases; junction bases not matched to a gene: 9. CDR1 is SNHLY, CDR2 FYNNEI, per germline. The CDR3 loop reads CASSEFTSGRKFYEQYF. The DNA for the CDR3 is TGTGCCAGCAGTGAGTTTACTAGCGGGAGGAAATTCTACGAGCAGTACTTC.

V usage is TRBV27 and J usage is TRBJ2-3, with 14 nucleotides matching TRBD2. CDR3 size: 19 residues. The V segment lost 8 bases and the J segment 0 bases; nucleotides outside the gene matches: 13. The V gene's germline CDR1 is MNHEY and CDR2 SMNVEV (reference sequence). CDR3 bases: TGTGCCAGCTGCCCCCAGGGACTAGCGGGAGTGGGTAGCACAGATACGCAGTATTTT. Residues: CASCPQGLAGVGSTDTQYF.

The rearrangement uses TRBV30 and TRBJ2-1, with no clear D. The CDR3 is 12 residues long. Germline lookup yields CDR1 GTSNPN and CDR2 SVGIG (reference sequence). V shed 0 bases and J shed 10 bases, with 10 bases lying between them. In nucleotides, the CDR3 is TGTGCCTGGAGTGTACTCCCGCCCGAGCAGTTCTTC. Translation: CAWSVLPPEQFF.

This clone was seen a single time. J is TRBJ2-7 and V is TRBV6-1; 7 positions agree with TRBD2. The V and J ends lost 2 bases and 6 bases, in that order; junction bases with no gene match: 10. This CDR3 has 15 amino acids. The germline V gene has CDR1 MNHNS and CDR2 SASEGT. CDR3 sequence reads: CASSEREGSSIEQYF. In nucleotides, the CDR3 is TGTGCCAGCAGTGAAAGGGAGGGGTCATCCATCGAGCAGTACTTC.

The chain carries TRBV9 and TRBJ2-7, with D perhaps matching TRBD2 (7 bases). The ends were cut back, 4 bases at V and 3 bases at J, with 17 bases in the middle. The CDR3 is made up of 15 amino acids. Germline values: CDR1 SGDLS, CDR2 YYNGEE. The DNA of the CDR3 is TGTGCCAGCAGCCAACGACCGGGGGGCCTCTACGAGCAGTACTTC. As protein: CASSQRPGGLYEQYF.

The gene calls are TRBV6-5 and TRBJ2-3; a weak D match, TRBD2 (6 bases). Germline V gene data show CDR1 as MNHEY and CDR2 as SVGAGI. The CDR3 is 16 residues long. Trimming took 0 bases from V and 0 from J, leaving 10 bases between them. The CDR3 loop is CASSYSKSGSTDTQYF. The CDR3 DNA is TGTGCCAGCAGTTACTCGAAGAGCGGGAGCACAGATACGCAGTATTTT.

A note on this clone: With a much larger clone just one base away, this may be a read error. Other DNA variants within this sample encode the same CDR3. CDR3: CASSYSSGSYNEQFF. The CDR3 nucleotides are TGTGCCAGCAGTTACTCTAGCGGCTCCTACAATGAGCAGTTCTTC. This chain connects TRBV6-5 to TRBJ2-1, with a tentative D call TRBD2 (6 bases). CDR3 length: 15 residues. V dropped 0 bases and J dropped 0 bases, with 6 bases sitting between them. Germline CDR1 reads MNHEY; CDR2 reads SVGAGI.

CDR3 DNA sequence: TGTGCCAGCACCCACCGAACAGGGAAAAAACTGTTTTTT. Amino acids: CASTHRTGKKLFF. V usage is TRBV28 and J usage is TRBJ1-4; D perhaps matches TRBD1 (6 bases). The germline gives CDR1 MDHEN, CDR2 SYDVKM. CDR3 length equals 13 residues. The V end was cut by 7 bases, the J end by 9 bases, with 15 bases between.

This chain connects TRBV9 to TRBJ2-6; no definite D call. The CDR3 covers 15 residues. Per the germline V gene, CDR1 is SGDLS and CDR2 is YYNGEE. V lost 3 bases and J 0 bases, leaving 7 bases between the germline ends. The CDR3 DNA reads TGTGCCAGCAGCGGGCAGAGCTCTGGGGCCAACGTCCTGACTTTC. This encodes CASSGQSSGANVLTF.

The chain employs TRBV6-5 and TRBJ1-2; D is perhaps TRBD1 (6 bases). Germline values: CDR1 MNHEY, CDR2 SVGAGI. Trimming left V 3 bases short and J 8 bases short, with 22 bases between. The CDR3 runs to 16 residues. The CDR3 sequence: CASSYSLSWDMGGYTF. CDR3 coding DNA: TGTGCCAGCAGTTATTCCCTATCTTGGGACATGGGAGGCTACACCTTC.

This clone showed up just a few times. The chain joins TRBV4-1 to TRBJ2-7, with a weak D call TRBD2 (5 bases). Trimming cost V 2 bases and J 1 base, with 6 bases left between them. This CDR3 is 13 amino acids long. Looked up from germline, CDR1 is MGHRA and CDR2 is YSYEKL. The CDR3 region has the DNA TGCGCCAGCAGCCAAACTAGGTCCTACGAGCAGTACTTC. Protein sequence: CASSQTRSYEQYF.

The rearrangement joins TRBV9 to TRBJ2-3; maybe TRBD1 (5 bases). V lost 2 bases and J lost 2, with 9 bases in between. CDR1 and CDR2 (germline): SGDLS, YYNGEE. The CDR3 totals 14 residues. CDR3 bases: TGTGCCAGCAGCGTCCGACAGAACACAGATACGCAGTATTTT. It specifies CASSVRQNTDTQYF.

The rearrangement links TRBV10-3 to TRBJ2-7, with D perhaps TRBD2 (6 bases). Trimming removed 2 bases at V and 2 bases at J, with 16 bases between. CDR3 length: 16 residues. Germline V gene lookup returns CDR1 ENHRY and CDR2 SYGVKD. The CDR3 region has the DNA TGTGCCATCAGTGAGGCGGGGAGAACGCCAACCTACGAGCAGTACTTC. Translated, it gives CAISEAGRTPTYEQYF.

The V call is TRBV7-3, the J call TRBJ2-7; TRBD2 matches at 7 bases. CDR3 length: 13 residues. The trim removed 5 bases at V and 3 bases at J, leaving 4 bases unmatched. Germline-derived CDR1 and CDR2 are SGHTA and FQGTGA. CDR3 loop: CASSRGVSYEQYF. The CDR3 DNA reads TGTGCCAGCAGCCGGGGGGTGAGCTACGAGCAGTACTTC.

This chain links TRBV7-9 with TRBJ1-1; D is unclear. The CDR3 extends over 12 amino acids. V lost 5 bases to trimming and J lost 3 bases, with 7 bases between them. Germline V gene sequence: CDR1 SEHNR, CDR2 FQNEAQ (reference sequence). The CDR3 region is CASSHRHTEAFF. The DNA of the CDR3 is TGTGCCAGCAGCCACAGACACACTGAAGCTTTCTTT.

The J gene is TRBJ2-7, the V gene TRBV10-3; TRBD1 agrees at 10 bases. The germline V gene has CDR1 ENHRY and CDR2 SYGVKD. The CDR3 covers 16 residues. The V and J ends lost 6 bases and 3 bases, in that order; junction bases with no gene match: 11. The CDR3 protein is CAIRSGTGVRSYEQYF. The CDR3 DNA follows: TGTGCCATCAGATCCGGGACAGGGGTACGGAGCTACGAGCAGTACTTC.

V gene TRBV27 combines with J gene TRBJ1-1, with 8 bases identical to TRBD1. CDR1 is MNHEY and CDR2 is SMNVEV in the germline V gene (reference sequence). The CDR3 loop spans 15 amino acids. Losses at the gene ends were 3 bases for V and 4 bases for J; bases not matched to a gene: 7. CDR3 region: CASSFQGAGFTEAFF. The CDR3 nucleotides are TGTGCCAGCAGTTTTCAGGGGGCGGGGTTCACTGAAGCTTTCTTT.

V gene TRBV6-5 combines with J gene TRBJ2-3; D perhaps matches TRBD2 (7 bases). The CDR3 is made up of 12 amino acids. Germline CDR1 and CDR2: MNHEY and SVGAGI. V shed 8 bases and J shed 7 bases, with 13 bases lying between them. CDR3 bases: TGTGCCAGCGGGGCGGGGGCGTATACGCAGTATTTT. Translating it yields CASGAGAYTQYF.

In DNA, the CDR3 is TGTGCCAGTAGTATCGGGACACCCTACGAGCAGTACTTC. Its translation is CASSIGTPYEQYF. The chain recombines TRBV19 with TRBJ2-7; weak D call: TRBD1 (6 bases). This CDR3 contains 13 residues. Trimming shortened V by 3 bases and J by 2 bases, and 8 bases separated the two germline ends. CDR1 and CDR2 (germline): LNHDA, SQIVND (reference sequence). Full variable domain (missing parts from reference TRBV19 and TRBJ2-7): DGGITQSPKYLFRKEGQNVTLSCEQNLNHDAMYWYRQDPGQGLRLIYYSQIVNDFQKGDIAEGYSVSREKKESFPLTVTSAQKNPTAFYLCASSIGTPYEQYFGPGTRLTVT.

The chain carries TRBV25-1 and TRBJ1-3, with D possibly TRBD1 on 6 matching bases. The V gene lost 9 bases and the J gene lost 3 bases, with 27 bases spanning the gap. Germline V CDR1 and CDR2: MGHDK, SYGVNS. The CDR3 has 18 residues. This CDR3 is CARRLEGTQGGCGNTIYF. CDR3 nucleotides: TGTGCCAGACGACTGGAGGGAACACAGGGTGGCTGTGGAAACACCATATATTTT.